This T cell receptor (beta chain) was profiled in a study of control samples from healthy donors and cancer patients. Profiling relied on immunoSEQ multiplex PCR, and the TCRdb table lists in-frame clones only, not all of them. The sample has about 160,000 clones, about 90% seen once. This CDR3 has 12 amino acids. CDR1 is SEHNR and CDR2 is FQNEAQ in the germline V gene (reference sequence). Deletions cut 5 bases from V and 2 bases from J, with 6 bases between. The sequenced material came from blood. The TCR sequence derives from a man in his thirties or forties in good health. This chain uses TRBV7-9 with TRBJ1-1; no clear D gene. The CDR3 spells CASSPKNTEAFF. For the CDR3, the DNA is TGTGCCAGCAGCCCTAAAAACACTGAAGCTTTCTTT.